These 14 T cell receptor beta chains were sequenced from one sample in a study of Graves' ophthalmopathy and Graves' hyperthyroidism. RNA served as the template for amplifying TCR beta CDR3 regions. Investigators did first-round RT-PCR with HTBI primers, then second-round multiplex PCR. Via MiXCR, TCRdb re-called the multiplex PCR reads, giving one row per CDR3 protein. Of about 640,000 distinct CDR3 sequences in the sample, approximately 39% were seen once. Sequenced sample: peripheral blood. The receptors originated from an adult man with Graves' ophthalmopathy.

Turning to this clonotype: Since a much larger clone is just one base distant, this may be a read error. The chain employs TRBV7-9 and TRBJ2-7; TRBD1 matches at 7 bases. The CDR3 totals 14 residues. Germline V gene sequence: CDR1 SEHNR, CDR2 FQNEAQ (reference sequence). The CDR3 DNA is TGTGCCGGCAGCACATCCGGGACAGCCTACGAGCAGTACTTC. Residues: CAGSTSGTAYEQYF.

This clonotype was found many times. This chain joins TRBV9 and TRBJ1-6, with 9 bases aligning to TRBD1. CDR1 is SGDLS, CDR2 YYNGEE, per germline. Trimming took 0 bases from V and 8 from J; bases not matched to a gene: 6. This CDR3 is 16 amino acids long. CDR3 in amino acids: CASSVGRGTGYSPLHF. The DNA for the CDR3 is TGTGCCAGCAGCGTAGGGAGGGGGACAGGGTATTCACCCCTCCACTTT.

The CDR3 nucleotides read TGTGCCAGCAGTGAATTACAGGGGGCAACCGGGGAGCTGTTTTTT. This codes for CASSELQGATGELFF. The V and J genes are TRBV25-1 and TRBJ2-2, with 9 bases matching TRBD1. Per germline, CDR1 MGHDK and CDR2 SYGVNS. This CDR3 has 15 residues. V lost 1 base to trimming and J lost 5 bases; unmatched junction nucleotides: 2.

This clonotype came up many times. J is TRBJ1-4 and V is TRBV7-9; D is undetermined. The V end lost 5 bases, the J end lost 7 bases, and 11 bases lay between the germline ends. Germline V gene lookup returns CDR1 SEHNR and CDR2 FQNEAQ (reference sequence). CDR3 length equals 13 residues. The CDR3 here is CASSQGPGEKLFF. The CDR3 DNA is TGTGCCAGCAGCCAAGGGCCTGGTGAAAAACTGTTTTTT.

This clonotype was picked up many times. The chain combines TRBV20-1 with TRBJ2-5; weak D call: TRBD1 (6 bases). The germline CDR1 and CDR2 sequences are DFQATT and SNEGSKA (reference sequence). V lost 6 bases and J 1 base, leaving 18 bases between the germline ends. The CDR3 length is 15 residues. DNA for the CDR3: TGCAGTGCCCTAAAACGGGACAAGGTCCAAGAGACCCAGTACTTC. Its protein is CSALKRDKVQETQYF.

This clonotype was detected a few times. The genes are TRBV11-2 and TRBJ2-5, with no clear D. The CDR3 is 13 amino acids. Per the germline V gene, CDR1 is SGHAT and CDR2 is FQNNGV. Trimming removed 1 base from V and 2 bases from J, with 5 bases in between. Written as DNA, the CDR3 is TGTGCCAGCAGCTTAGCTATACAAGAGACCCAGTACTTC. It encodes CASSLAIQETQYF.

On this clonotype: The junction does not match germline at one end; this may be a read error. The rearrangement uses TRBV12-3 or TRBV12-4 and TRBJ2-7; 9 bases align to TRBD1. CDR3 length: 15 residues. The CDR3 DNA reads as TGTGCCAACAGTCCCGGGACAGGGTCGTCCTACGAGCAGTACTTC. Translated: CANSPGTGSSYEQYF.

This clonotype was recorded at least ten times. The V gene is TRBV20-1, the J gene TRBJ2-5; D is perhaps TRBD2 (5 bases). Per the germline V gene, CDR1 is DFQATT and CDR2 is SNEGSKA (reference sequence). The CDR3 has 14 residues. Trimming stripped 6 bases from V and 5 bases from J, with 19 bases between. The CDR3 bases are TGCAGTGCAGAGGGTAGTAGGCAGTGGGAGACCCAGTACTTC. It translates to CSAEGSRQWETQYF.

DNA of the CDR3: TGCGCCAGCAGCTTGACAGGGTTCGAGCAGTACTTC. It codes for CASSLTGFEQYF. This chain links TRBV5-1 with TRBJ2-7, with a possible D match to TRBD1 (6 bases). The CDR3 length is 12 residues. V lost 1 base, J lost 6 bases, and 8 bases lay in between. Germline CDR1 reads SGHRS; CDR2 reads YFSETQ.

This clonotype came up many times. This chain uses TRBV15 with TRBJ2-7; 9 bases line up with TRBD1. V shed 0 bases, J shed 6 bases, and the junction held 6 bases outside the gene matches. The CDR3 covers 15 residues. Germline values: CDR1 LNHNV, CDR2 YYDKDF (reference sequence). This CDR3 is CATSRDIGQGSEQYF. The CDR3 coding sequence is TGTGCCACCAGCAGAGATATCGGACAGGGGAGCGAGCAGTACTTC.

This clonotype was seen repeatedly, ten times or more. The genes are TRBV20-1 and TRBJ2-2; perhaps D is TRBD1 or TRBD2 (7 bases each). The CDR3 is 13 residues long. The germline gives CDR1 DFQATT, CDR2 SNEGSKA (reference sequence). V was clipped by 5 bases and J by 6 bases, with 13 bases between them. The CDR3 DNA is TGCAGTGCTCTGACAGGGAGGGCCGGGGAGCTGTTTTTT. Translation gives CSALTGRAGELFF.

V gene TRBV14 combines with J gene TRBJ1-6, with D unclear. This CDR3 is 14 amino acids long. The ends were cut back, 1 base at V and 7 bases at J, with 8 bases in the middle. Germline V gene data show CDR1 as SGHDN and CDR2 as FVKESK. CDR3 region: CASSQVMGNSPLHF. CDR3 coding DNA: TGTGCCAGCAGCCAAGTAATGGGAAATTCACCCCTCCACTTT.

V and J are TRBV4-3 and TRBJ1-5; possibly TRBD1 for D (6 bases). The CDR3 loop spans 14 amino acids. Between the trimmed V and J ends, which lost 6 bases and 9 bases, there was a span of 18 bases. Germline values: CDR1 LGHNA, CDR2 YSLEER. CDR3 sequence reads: CASSQGTGARPQHF. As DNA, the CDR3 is TGCGCCAGCAGTCAGGGAACGGGGGCGAGGCCCCAGCATTTT.

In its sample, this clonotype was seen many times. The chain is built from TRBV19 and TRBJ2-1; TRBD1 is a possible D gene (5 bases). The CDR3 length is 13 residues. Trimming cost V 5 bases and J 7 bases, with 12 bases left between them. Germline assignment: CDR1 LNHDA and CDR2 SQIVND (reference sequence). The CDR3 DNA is TGTGCCAGTAGTCGGCCAGGGTCGAATGAGCAGTTCTTC. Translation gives CASSRPGSNEQFF. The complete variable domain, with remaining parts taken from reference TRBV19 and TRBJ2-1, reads DGGITQSPKYLFRKEGQNVTLSCEQNLNHDAMYWYRQDPGQGLRLIYYSQIVNDFQKGDIAEGYSVSREKKESFPLTVTSAQKNPTAFYLCASSRPGSNEQFFGPGTRLTVL.